The present T cell receptor (beta chain) was sequenced within a study of early T cells in non-severe SARS-CoV-2 infection. Study-level information: Unpaired chains resulted from sequencing bulk RNA of unsorted whole blood.

Separate cDNA molecules each had unique molecular identifiers attached to them. Via MiXCR, TCRdb re-called the 5' RACE reads, giving one row per CDR3 protein. The sample lists around 26,000 distinct CDR3 sequences, roughly 5% seen once, with roughly 6.7% in the top ten. Ten or more counts support this clonotype. The germline gives CDR1 LNHDA, CDR2 SQIVND (reference sequence). The germline V and J ends were trimmed by 5 bases and 7 bases, with 15 bases remaining between them. The CDR3 covers 14 residues. The V and J genes are TRBV19 and TRBJ1-5, with D possibly matching TRBD1 (5 bases). The sequence derives from an adult who was a healthcare worker with PCR-confirmed SARS-CoV-2 infection or an uninfected control (not recorded which). Sample: whole blood. The CDR3 protein is CASSASGAAQPQHF. The CDR3 nucleotides read TGTGCCAGTAGTGCCTCCGGGGCGGCGCAGCCCCAGCATTTT.